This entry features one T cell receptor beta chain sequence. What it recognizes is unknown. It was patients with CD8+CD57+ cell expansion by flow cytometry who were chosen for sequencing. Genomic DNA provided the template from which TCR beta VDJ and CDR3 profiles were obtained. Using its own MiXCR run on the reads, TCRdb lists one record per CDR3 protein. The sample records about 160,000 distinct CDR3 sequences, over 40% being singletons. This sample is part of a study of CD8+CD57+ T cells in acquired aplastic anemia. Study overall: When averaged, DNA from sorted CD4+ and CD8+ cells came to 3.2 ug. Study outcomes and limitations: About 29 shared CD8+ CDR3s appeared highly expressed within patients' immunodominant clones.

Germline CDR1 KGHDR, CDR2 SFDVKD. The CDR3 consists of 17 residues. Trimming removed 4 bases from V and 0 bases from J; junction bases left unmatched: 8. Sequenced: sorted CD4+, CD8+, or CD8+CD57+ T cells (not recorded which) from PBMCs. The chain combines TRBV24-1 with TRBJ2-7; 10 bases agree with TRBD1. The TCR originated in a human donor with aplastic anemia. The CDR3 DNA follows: TGTGCCACCAGTGACCATGGACAGGGGGGTAACTCCTACGAGCAGTACGTC. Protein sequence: CATSDHGQGGNSYEQYV.